The text below deals with one T cell receptor beta chain. The data originate from a study of blood T cell repertoires in COVID-19. Study in general: Samples taken during acute and convalescent COVID-19 were collected in the United States, Italy and Spain.

Original analysis: Reference gene primer amplification gave nucleated cell count estimates. Clones were sequenced by immunoSEQ multiplex PCR, and TCRdb holds only the in-frame ones, with some missing. The V and J calls and clone size are taken from that table; D and trimming were inferred from the DNA. This table holds about 42,000 clones, 80% to 90% found once. The CDR3 extends over 14 amino acids. Germline values: CDR1 ENHRY, CDR2 SYGVKD. V lost 3 bases to trimming and J lost 6 bases, with 12 bases between them. This chain connects TRBV10-3 to TRBJ2-1; possibly TRBD1 for D (7 bases). Material: peripheral blood. The TCR originated in a human donor in a cohort sampled during active COVID-19. The CDR3 region is CAISDRGDANEQFF. The CDR3 DNA is TGTGCCATCAGTGACAGGGGGGATGCCAATGAGCAGTTCTTC.